Listed here are 10 T cell receptor beta chains from one sample, sequenced in a study of shared clonotypes between healthy human individuals. Sequencing was performed with immunoSEQ multiplex PCR; in TCRdb, only in-frame clones are kept and a portion is missing. The sample has about 2,100,000 clones; about 92% are singletons. Naive CD8 cells lacked CD45RO, underwent positive selection for CCR7 and left out terminally differentiated effector memory CD45RA+ cells. The sequenced material came from naive CD8+ T cells from PBMCs. The receptors here all came from a man aged 18 to 35 in good health. Some clones in this sample may be carry-over from other donors' samples.

The table lists this clone with a few counts. CDR3 residues: CASRLTVSNQPQHF. The CDR3 nucleotides read TGTGCCAGTAGGCTGACAGTTAGCAATCAGCCCCAGCATTTT. The chain uses TRBV19 and TRBJ1-5; D might be TRBD1 (5 bases). The CDR3 consists of 14 residues. Trimming left V 6 bases short and J 0 bases short, with 9 bases between. CDR1 and CDR2 (germline): LNHDA, SQIVND (reference sequence).

Of note for this clone: Other DNA sequences in this specimen translate into the identical CDR3. V and J are TRBV19 and TRBJ2-7, with D tentatively TRBD2 (5 bases). V gave up 8 bases and J gave up 2 bases, with 7 bases separating them. The CDR3 consists of 11 residues. Germline V gene data show CDR1 as LNHDA and CDR2 as SQIVND (reference sequence). The CDR3, as DNA: TGTGCCAGTGGAGGTCCCTACGAGCAGTACTTC. This codes for CASGGPYEQYF.

The rearrangement joins TRBV9 to TRBJ2-5; 12 nucleotides line up with TRBD2. The CDR3 length is 16 residues. From germline, CDR1 is SGDLS and CDR2 YYNGEE. Trimming took 3 bases from V and 5 from J; bases not matched to a gene: 8. CDR3 sequence reads: CASSDGLAGPWETQYF. CDR3 coding DNA: TGTGCCAGCAGCGACGGACTAGCGGGACCTTGGGAGACCCAGTACTTC.

This clone was recorded once. The chain couples TRBV7-9 to TRBJ1-5; D uncertain. The CDR3 covers 13 residues. In germline, CDR1 is SEHNR, CDR2 FQNEAQ (reference sequence). The ends were cut back, 4 bases at V and 9 bases at J, with 13 bases in the middle. CDR3 nucleotides: TGTGCCAGCAGCTCCACGGGTGGATGGCCCCAGCATTTT. As protein: CASSSTGGWPQHF. Full variable domain (missing parts from reference TRBV7-9 and TRBJ1-5): DTGVSQNPRHKITKRGQNVTFRCDPISEHNRLYWYRQTLGQGPEFLTYFQNEAQLEKSRLLSDRFSAERPKGSFSTLEIQRTEQGDSAMYLCASSSTGGWPQHFGDGTRLSIL.

This clone was counted a single time. V is TRBV7-9 and J is TRBJ1-2; the D is unclear. Looked up from germline, CDR1 is SEHNR and CDR2 is FQNEAQ (reference sequence). The CDR3 covers 13 residues. Between the trimmed V and J ends, which lost 5 bases and 7 bases, there was a span of 14 bases. The CDR3 here is CASSPAVFSGYTF. In DNA form, the CDR3 reads TGTGCCAGCAGCCCGGCGGTCTTTTCTGGCTACACCTTC.

V gene TRBV27 combines with J gene TRBJ2-1; D is possibly TRBD1 or TRBD2 (5 bases each). The CDR3 is 14 residues long. V dropped 2 bases and J dropped 8 bases, with 13 bases sitting between them. Germline CDR1 is MNHEY and CDR2 is SMNVEV (reference sequence). The CDR3 spells CASSLGTAWDEQFF. The CDR3 bases are TGTGCCAGCAGTTTAGGGACCGCCTGGGATGAGCAGTTCTTC.

This sequence joins TRBV6-5 and TRBJ2-5; D is perhaps TRBD2 (5 bases). The length of the CDR3 is 15 residues. Germline CDR1 and CDR2: MNHEY and SVGAGI. The ends were cut back, 6 bases at V and 5 bases at J, with 19 bases in the middle. CDR3 bases: TGTGCCAGCAGCCGTACTGTGGGGAGCCGGGAGACCCAGTACTTC. Translation: CASSRTVGSRETQYF.

The chain employs TRBV19 and TRBJ2-5; 7 bases match TRBD2. Germline CDR1 reads LNHDA; CDR2 reads SQIVND (reference sequence). Germline trimming cut 9 bases from V and 5 bases from J; bases unmatched to any gene: 18. This CDR3 spans 16 amino acids. The CDR3 sequence is CASLGDGRENGETQYF. The CDR3 DNA follows: TGTGCCAGCCTGGGGGATGGGCGGGAGAACGGGGAGACCCAGTACTTC. The entire variable domain, with the rest obtained from reference TRBV19 and TRBJ2-5, is as follows: DGGITQSPKYLFRKEGQNVTLSCEQNLNHDAMYWYRQDPGQGLRLIYYSQIVNDFQKGDIAEGYSVSREKKESFPLTVTSAQKNPTAFYLCASLGDGRENGETQYFGPGTRLLVL.

This clone showed up just a few times. Other DNA sequences in this sample translate to the same CDR3. CDR3 nucleotide sequence: TGCAGCGTTGAAGGGGACACTGAAGCTTTCTTT. Translation gives CSVEGDTEAFF. The V and J genes are TRBV29-1 and TRBJ1-1; D unclear. Germline V CDR1 and CDR2: SQVTM, ANQGSEA. The V end was cut by 1 base, the J end by 3 bases, with 3 bases between. This CDR3 spans 11 amino acids.

The V call is TRBV7-2, the J call TRBJ2-7; 7 bases agree with TRBD1. The CDR3 runs to 16 residues. From germline, CDR1 is SGHTA and CDR2 FQGNSA. V lost 5 bases and J lost 7; bases outside the gene matches: 17. The CDR3 sequence: CASSTLGGRGSGEQYF. The DNA of the CDR3 is TGTGCCAGCAGCACACTAGGGGGCAGGGGGTCTGGGGAGCAGTACTTC.